Listed here are 19 T cell receptor beta chains from one sample, sequenced in a study of blood T cell repertoires in COVID-19. Only in-frame clones appear in the TCRdb table, and some are missing; sequencing was by immunoSEQ multiplex PCR. The data show some 190,000 clones, about three quarters seen once. The sample taken for sequencing was peripheral blood. The receptors were gathered from a woman in her 50s with active or convalescent COVID-19.

This sequence joins TRBV4-3 and TRBJ1-3, with 9 bases identical to TRBD1. V gave up 0 bases and J gave up 3 bases; unmatched junction bases: 3. Germline V CDR1 and CDR2: LGHNA, YSLEER. This CDR3 region has 16 residues. The CDR3 is CASSQEQGALGNTIYF. The CDR3 DNA is TGCGCCAGCAGCCAAGAACAGGGGGCGCTTGGAAACACCATATATTTT.

The J gene is TRBJ1-1, the V gene TRBV29-1; possible D gene TRBD1, 6 bases. Germline values: CDR1 SQVTM, CDR2 ANQGSEA. V was trimmed by 3 bases and J by 1 base, leaving 15 bases between them. CDR3 length: 15 amino acids. The CDR3: CSVDGGGHRNTEAFF. The DNA for the CDR3 is TGCAGCGTTGACGGGGGGGGGCACAGGAACACTGAAGCTTTCTTT.

This chain links TRBV19 with TRBJ2-1; 7 nucleotides agree with TRBD2. Germline V gene sequence: CDR1 LNHDA, CDR2 SQIVND (reference sequence). Germline trimming cut 5 bases from V and 2 bases from J; bases unmatched to any gene: 6. The CDR3 consists of 15 residues. The CDR3 loop is CASSPQRDAYNEQFF. DNA for the CDR3: TGTGCCAGTAGTCCCCAGCGGGACGCCTACAATGAGCAGTTCTTC.

This clone was seen a handful of times. The rearrangement joins TRBV3-1 (or the pseudogene TRBV3-2) to TRBJ1-6; 7 nucleotides agree with TRBD1. The CDR3 contains 15 residues. Trimming at V came to 3 bases and at J to 9 bases, leaving 8 bases not matched to a gene. CDR1 and CDR2 from the germline V gene are LGHDT and YNNKEL (reference sequence). CDR3 in DNA: TGTGCCAGCAGCCACCCACAGGGGATCAGTTCACCCCTCCACTTT. Its translation is CASSHPQGISSPLHF.

About this clone: The sample holds other DNA sequences that translate to the same CDR3. V gene TRBV4-3 combines with J gene TRBJ2-7; perhaps TRBD2 as D (6 bases). V lost 0 bases and J 0 bases, leaving 9 bases between the germline ends. Per the germline V gene, CDR1 is LGHNA and CDR2 is YSLEER. This CDR3 spans 15 amino acids. CDR3 residues: CASSQDRGSSYEQYF. DNA for the CDR3: TGCGCCAGCAGCCAAGATCGGGGGAGCTCCTACGAGCAGTACTTC.

This chain connects TRBV3-1 (or the pseudogene TRBV3-2) to TRBJ1-3; 10 bases map to TRBD1. Germline V gene sequence: CDR1 LGHDT, CDR2 YNNKEL (reference sequence). The CDR3 loop spans 19 amino acids. With V trimmed by 1 base and J by 0 bases, 9 bases remained unmatched. CDR3 protein: CASSQGRDRGSSSGNTIYF. The CDR3 nucleotides are TGTGCCAGCAGCCAAGGCCGGGACAGGGGCTCCTCCTCTGGAAACACCATATATTTT.

The CDR3 DNA reads as TGTGCCGCCGTTAGCGGGGGGGCCAATGAGCAGTTCTTC. Amino acids: CAAVSGGANEQFF. The chain employs TRBV24-1 and TRBJ2-1, with 11 positions matching TRBD2. The germline V gene encodes CDR1 KGHDR and CDR2 SFDVKD. The CDR3 length is 13 residues. The V and J ends lost 12 bases and 6 bases, in that order; junction bases with no gene match: 6.

This clone came up once. This rearrangement joins TRBV2 to TRBJ2-7; unclear D gene. V was trimmed by 2 bases and J by 4 bases, leaving 12 bases between them. The CDR3 loop spans 14 amino acids. The germline V gene has CDR1 SNHLY and CDR2 FYNNEI. The CDR3 loop reads CASSERRSQYEQYF. CDR3 in DNA: TGTGCCAGCAGTGAAAGAAGGAGCCAATACGAGCAGTACTTC. Full variable domain (remainder filled in from reference TRBV2 and TRBJ2-7): EPEVTQTPSHQVTQMGQEVILRCVPISNHLYFYWYRQILGQKVEFLVSFYNNEISEKSEIFDDQFSVERPDGSNFTLKIRSTKLEDSAMYFCASSERRSQYEQYFGPGTRLTVT.

This clone came up once. The rearrangement links TRBV2 to TRBJ2-1; TRBD1 aligns across 12 bases. V shed 5 bases and J 9 bases; nucleotides not matched to a gene: 11. The CDR3 length is 16 residues. Germline loops: CDR1 SNHLY, CDR2 FYNNEI. The CDR3 bases are TGTGCCAGCAGTTTGCTTCGGGACAGGGGGCTTGGTGAGCAGTTCTTC. It yields the protein CASSLLRDRGLGEQFF. The full variable domain, its missing parts supplied by reference TRBV2 and TRBJ2-1, is EPEVTQTPSHQVTQMGQEVILRCVPISNHLYFYWYRQILGQKVEFLVSFYNNEISEKSEIFDDQFSVERPDGSNFTLKIRSTKLEDSAMYFCASSLLRDRGLGEQFFGPGTRLTVL.

At least ten counts were recorded for this clone. The genes are TRBV7-2 and TRBJ2-2; a possible D gene is TRBD2 (6 bases). Germline V gene lookup returns CDR1 SGHTA and CDR2 FQGNSA. Trimming cost V 5 bases and J 1 base, with 14 bases left between them. CDR3 size: 16 residues. Here the CDR3 reads CASSPGGAQNTGELFF. DNA for the CDR3: TGTGCCAGCAGCCCTGGCGGGGCCCAGAACACCGGGGAGCTGTTTTTT.

V and J are TRBV28 and TRBJ1-1; 10 bases agree with TRBD1. After removal of 7 bases from V and 1 base from J, the junction contained 3 bases not matched to a gene. From germline, CDR1 is MDHEN and CDR2 SYDVKM. The CDR3 spans 14 residues. The CDR3 spells CASIRQGANTEAFF. CDR3 bases: TGTGCCAGCATCCGACAGGGGGCGAACACTGAAGCTTTCTTT. Filled out from reference TRBV28 and TRBJ1-1, the complete variable domain reads DVKVTQSSRYLVKRTGEKVFLECVQDMDHENMFWYRQDPGLGLRLIYFSYDVKMKEKGDIPEGYSVSREKKERFSLILESASTNQTSMYLCASIRQGANTEAFFGQGTRLTVV.

This chain joins TRBV5-1 and TRBJ2-3; weak D call: TRBD2 (5 bases). CDR3 length: 13 amino acids. Germline loops: CDR1 SGHRS, CDR2 YFSETQ. V was cut by 0 bases and J by 10 bases, with 12 bases left in between. This CDR3 reads CASSLERVMAQYF. In nucleotides, the CDR3 is TGCGCCAGCAGCTTGGAGAGGGTTATGGCGCAGTATTTT.

The J gene is TRBJ1-3, the V gene TRBV3-1 (or the pseudogene TRBV3-2); 7 bases are a match to TRBD1. V dropped 4 bases and J dropped 3; count of bases not matched to a gene: 9. This CDR3 is 16 amino acids long. Germline CDR1 is LGHDT and CDR2 is YNNKEL (reference sequence). The CDR3 region is CASSPTDRVFGNTIYF. DNA of the CDR3: TGTGCCAGCAGCCCTACAGACAGGGTATTTGGAAACACCATATATTTT.

The chain joins TRBV7-2 to TRBJ1-6; 7 bases align to TRBD1. CDR1 is SGHTA, CDR2 FQGNSA, per germline. With V trimmed by 5 bases and J by 8 bases, 3 bases remained unmatched. The CDR3 extends over 13 amino acids. The CDR3 sequence is CASSPGGHSPLHF. The CDR3 region has the DNA TGTGCCAGCAGCCCAGGGGGGCATTCACCCCTCCACTTT. The full variable domain, completed using reference TRBV7-2 and TRBJ1-6, is GAGVSQSPSNKVTEKGKDVELRCDPISGHTALYWYRQSLGQGLEFLIYFQGNSAPDKSGLPSDRFSAERTGGSVSTLTIQRTQQEDSAVYLCASSPGGHSPLHFGNGTRLTVT.

The V and J genes are TRBV19 and TRBJ1-2; possible D gene TRBD1, 5 bases. V lost 6 bases to trimming and J lost 3 bases, with 14 bases between them. CDR3 size: 14 residues. Germline V CDR1 and CDR2: LNHDA, SQIVND (reference sequence). The CDR3 nucleotides read TGTGCCAGTAGACGGGGCGGGGAAGACTATGGCTACACCTTC. This sequence encodes CASRRGGEDYGYTF.

V is TRBV19 and J is TRBJ2-3, with unresolved D. The length of the CDR3 is 12 residues. Deletions cut 4 bases from V and 4 bases from J, with 6 bases between. Germline-derived CDR1 and CDR2 are LNHDA and SQIVND (reference sequence). The DNA of the CDR3 is TGTGCCAGTAGTAACTACGCAGATACGCAGTATTTT. Protein sequence: CASSNYADTQYF.

The chain recombines TRBV28 with TRBJ1-5; D is unresolved. The V end was cut by 3 bases, the J end by 5 bases, with 14 bases between. The CDR3 has 15 amino acids. Germline CDR1 is MDHEN and CDR2 is SYDVKM. The CDR3 DNA sequence: TGTGCCAGCAGTTTTTCTGGGAGCGGGGATCAGCCCCAGCATTTT. It translates to CASSFSGSGDQPQHF.

The genes are TRBV7-9 and TRBJ2-3, with 8 bases that match TRBD2. Germline V gene sequence: CDR1 SEHNR, CDR2 FQNEAQ (reference sequence). The CDR3 contains 14 residues. The V segment lost 0 bases and the J segment 4 bases; nucleotides outside the gene matches: 0. The chain's CDR3 is CASSLAGLADTQYF. The CDR3, as DNA: TGTGCCAGCAGCTTAGCGGGACTAGCAGATACGCAGTATTTT.

The chain uses TRBV7-2 and TRBJ2-3, with 8 bases that match TRBD2. Germline V gene lookup returns CDR1 SGHTA and CDR2 FQGNSA. The length of the CDR3 is 17 residues. The V gene end was trimmed by 0 bases and the J gene end by 5 bases; junction bases not matched to a gene: 10. CDR3 DNA sequence: TGTGCCAGCAGCTTAGCGGGCGGGGGGACTTGGAGAGATACGCAGTATTTT. Translated: CASSLAGGGTWRDTQYF.